Sequencing of this TCR beta chain was carried out in a study of T cell changes during pregnancy in multiple sclerosis. The germline V gene encodes CDR1 SGHRS and CDR2 YFSETQ. J lost 5 bases, V lost 0 bases, and 5 bases had no gene match. The CDR3 spans 15 residues. Generated by immunoSEQ multiplex PCR, the TCRdb table keeps only in-frame clones and is missing some. Among around 79,000 clones listed, 75% to 95% were seen once. This receptor was taken from a female donor with multiple sclerosis, enrolled in a pregnancy study. The specimen comprised CD4+ T cells from peripheral blood mononuclear cells, sampled in the second trimester of pregnancy. This chain uses TRBV5-1 with TRBJ1-1, with TRBD1 identical over 9 bases. DNA of the CDR3: TGCGCCAGCAGCTTGGGACAGGGGGTAGGAACTGAAGCTTTCTTT. It codes for CASSLGQGVGTEAFF.